This TCR beta chain came from a study of blood T cell repertoires in COVID-19. Background on the study: PBMCs, B-cell-depleted T cells, or T cells provided the cDNA or gDNA that made up the material.

The protocol was immunoSEQ multiplex PCR, while the TCRdb copy is restricted to in-frame clones and leaves out a portion. Of some 270,000 clones in the sample, roughly nine tenths were seen once. The CDR3 loop spans 16 amino acids. Germline loops: CDR1 SGHNT, CDR2 YYREEE (reference sequence). V shed 0 bases, J shed 6 bases, and the junction held 6 bases outside the gene matches. The sequence came from a woman between 40 and 50 years old who had recovered from COVID-19. This sequence joins TRBV5-4 and TRBJ1-4, with 9 positions matching TRBD1. The sequenced material came from peripheral blood. Here the CDR3 reads CASSLGQRTGDEKLFF. Written as DNA, the CDR3 is TGTGCCAGCAGCTTGGGTCAGAGGACAGGGGATGAAAAACTGTTTTTT.